This TCR beta chain was documented in a study of siplizumab effects on memory and regulatory T cells. Overall study context: With siplizumab at roughly 1 ug/mL or without drug, mixed lymphocyte reactions were set up in pairs.

Responder and stimulator cells in the mixed lymphocyte reaction were cultured together for roughly 6 days at 37°C. The table came from immunoSEQ multiplex PCR; TCRdb's copy has only in-frame clones and leaves some out. The sample carries 20,000 or so clones, around 43% recorded once. Whole-study findings and limits: Solely a minor proportion of alloreactive clones could be assigned to unstimulated subsets. It seemed that naive T cells were more diverse than memory cells and were major contributors to the alloresponse. Confirmation was lacking for the suppressive function of proliferating Tregs derived from siplizumab cultures.

Points on this clone: Its antigen remains unidentified.

The V gene lost 2 bases and the J gene lost 8 bases, with 21 bases spanning the gap. The V gene's germline CDR1 is SEHNR and CDR2 FQNEAQ (reference sequence). The CDR3 totals 16 residues. This chain connects TRBV7-9 to TRBJ1-2, with D possibly being TRBD1 (5 bases). This receptor was identified in a human donor in good health; the cells came from an allogeneic mixed lymphocyte reaction. Some clones in this sample may be carry-over from other donors' samples. The sequencing input was CFSE-low (dividing) CD4+ T cells sorted from an allogeneic mixed lymphocyte reaction. The CDR3 protein is CASSLSLLGPRGGYTF. The CDR3 nucleotides are TGTGCCAGCAGCTTATCATTACTTGGGCCGAGGGGCGGCTACACCTTC.